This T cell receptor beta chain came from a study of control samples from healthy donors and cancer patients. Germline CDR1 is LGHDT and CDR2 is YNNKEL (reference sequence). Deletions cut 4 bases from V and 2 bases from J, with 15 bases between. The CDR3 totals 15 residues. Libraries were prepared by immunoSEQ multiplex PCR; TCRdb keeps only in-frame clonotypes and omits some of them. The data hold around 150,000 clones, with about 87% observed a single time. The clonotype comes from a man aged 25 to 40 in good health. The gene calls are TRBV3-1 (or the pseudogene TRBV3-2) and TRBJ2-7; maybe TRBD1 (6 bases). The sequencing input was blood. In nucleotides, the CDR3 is TGTGCCAGCAGCCCCAGGGACACATCGACCTACGAGCAGTACTTC. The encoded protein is CASSPRDTSTYEQYF.